This TCR beta chain was obtained from a study of blood T cells in healthy people across ages. The wider study: There was about one barcoded beta molecule captured by template switching per two T cells.

This CDR3 is 15 amino acids long. Germline CDR1 and CDR2: DFQATT and SNEGSKA (reference sequence). Sample-barcoded 5' priming and a J-beta primer mix drove a second PCR of 7 to 11 cycles. One entry per CDR3 protein, called by TCRdb with MiXCR from the 5' RACE reads. There are about 970,000 distinct CDR3 sequences in the sample; just over 50% occur only once, and about 21% lies in the top ten. This clonotype was picked up one time. What it recognizes is unknown. The junction departs from the called germline gene at one end, perhaps through a read error. Study-wide results and caveats: A roughly linear age-dependent decrease characterized TCR beta diversity per million T cells. The long-lived group displayed more naive CD4+ cells, plus higher diversity, than the aged donors did.

This receptor was taken from a woman between 55 and 75 years old in good health. The sample was blood. The chain links TRBV20-1 to TRBJ1-2, with 10 bases identical to TRBD1. DNA for the CDR3: TGCGGTGCTAGGGGTTCGGGACAGGGGAACTATGGCTACACCTTC. It encodes CGARGSGQGNYGYTF.